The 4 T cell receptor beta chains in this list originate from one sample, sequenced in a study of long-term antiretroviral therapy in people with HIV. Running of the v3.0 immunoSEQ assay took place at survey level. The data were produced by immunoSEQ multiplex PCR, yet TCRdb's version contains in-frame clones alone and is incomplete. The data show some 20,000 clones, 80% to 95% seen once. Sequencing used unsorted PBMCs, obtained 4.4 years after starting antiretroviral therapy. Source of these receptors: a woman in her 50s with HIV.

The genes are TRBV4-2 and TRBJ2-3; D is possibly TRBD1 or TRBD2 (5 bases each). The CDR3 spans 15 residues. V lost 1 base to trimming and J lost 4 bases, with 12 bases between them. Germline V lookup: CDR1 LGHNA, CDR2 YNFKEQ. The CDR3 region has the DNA TGTGCCAGCAGCCAAGGAGAGGGGACCGCAGATACGCAGTATTTT. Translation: CASSQGEGTADTQYF.

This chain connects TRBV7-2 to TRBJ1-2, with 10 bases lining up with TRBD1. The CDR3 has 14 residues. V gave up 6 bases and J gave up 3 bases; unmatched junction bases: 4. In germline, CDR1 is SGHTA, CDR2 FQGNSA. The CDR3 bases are TGTGCCAGCAGTTTGACAGGGGGCCACTATGGCTACACCTTC. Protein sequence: CASSLTGGHYGYTF.

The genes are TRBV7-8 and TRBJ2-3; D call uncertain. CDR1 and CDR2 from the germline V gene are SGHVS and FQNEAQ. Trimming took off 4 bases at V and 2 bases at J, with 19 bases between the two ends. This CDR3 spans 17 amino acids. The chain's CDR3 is CASSSDLGGTFTDTQYF. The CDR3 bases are TGTGCCAGCAGCTCCGACCTAGGTGGAACCTTCACAGATACGCAGTATTTT.

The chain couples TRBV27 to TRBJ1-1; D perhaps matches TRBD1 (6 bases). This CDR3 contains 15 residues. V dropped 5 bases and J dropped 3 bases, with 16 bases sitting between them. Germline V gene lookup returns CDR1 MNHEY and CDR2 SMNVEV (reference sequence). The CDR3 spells CASSLSTGRDTEAFF. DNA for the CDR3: TGTGCCAGCAGTCTCTCGACAGGTAGGGACACTGAAGCTTTCTTT.